The 18 T cell receptor beta chains reported below all come from one sample, sequenced in a study of blood T cell repertoires in COVID-19 (TCRdb year 2020). Library creation used the immunoSEQ multiplex PCR assay. TCRdb obtained this table from immuneACCESS and retained in-frame rearrangements with V and J assigned. These tables miss some clones; where compared with another copy, unresolved V genes account for less than half of the shortfall, and the remainder is unexplained. This sample is represented by roughly 130,000 clones; less than 90% of them were singletons. Approximately 12% of the sample goes to the ten largest clones. The specimen was peripheral blood. Receptors were obtained from a woman aged 30 to 39 who had recovered from COVID-19.

CDR3 in amino acids: CASSIPNRAGDSNQPQHF. As DNA, the CDR3 is TGTGCCAGTAGTATACCGAACAGGGCGGGAGATAGCAATCAGCCCCAGCATTTT. The V gene is TRBV19, the J gene TRBJ1-5; D perhaps matches TRBD1 (6 bases). The CDR3 spans 18 residues. Germline V gives CDR1 LNHDA, CDR2 SQIVND (reference sequence). V was shortened by 2 bases and J by 0 bases, with 17 bases between the two germline ends.

The DNA of the CDR3 is TGTGCCAGCAGTTTCCTCGGGTACGGAGCTTTCTTT. Its protein product is CASSFLGYGAFF. The chain combines TRBV27 with TRBJ1-1; D is unresolved. With 3 bases removed from V and 10 bases from J, the gap between germline ends came to 12 bases. The CDR3 loop spans 12 amino acids. Germline CDR1 and CDR2: MNHEY and SMNVEV (reference sequence).

This chain joins TRBV4-1 and TRBJ2-7; TRBD2 matches 8 bases. Germline V lookup: CDR1 MGHRA, CDR2 YSYEKL. The CDR3 has 16 amino acids. After removal of 4 bases from V and 6 bases from J, the junction contained 14 bases not matched to a gene. This CDR3 is CASSLSPGTSLSEQYF. CDR3 sequence (DNA): TGCGCCAGCAGCCTTTCTCCCGGGACTAGTCTTTCCGAGCAGTACTTC.

The CDR3 coding sequence is TGTGCCAGCGGGAGGGGTAGTAATTCACCCCTCCACTTT. Its protein product is CASGRGSNSPLHF. The V and J genes are TRBV12-3 or TRBV12-4 and TRBJ1-6; D is perhaps TRBD1 (5 bases). V was trimmed by 8 bases and J by 6 bases, leaving 11 bases between them. The CDR3 length is 13 residues.

This clone was seen just once. CDR3 nucleotides: TGCAGCGTTGAAAAACAGGGGGCTTATAGCTCCTACGAGCAGTACTTC. It specifies CSVEKQGAYSSYEQYF. The J gene is TRBJ2-7, the V gene TRBV29-1; 9 nucleotides agree with TRBD1. CDR3 length: 16 amino acids. Trimming removed 2 bases from V and 0 bases from J; junction bases left unmatched: 8. Germline V gene lookup returns CDR1 SQVTM and CDR2 ANQGSEA.

In its sample, this clone was seen once. The rearrangement uses TRBV7-2 and TRBJ2-2, with 7 bases fitting TRBD1. The CDR3 sequence is 18 residues long. The junction had 10 bases not matched to a gene; V was cut back by 3 bases and J by 0 bases. Germline assignment: CDR1 SGHTA and CDR2 FQGNSA. This CDR3 is CASSFPTGLPANTGELFF. CDR3 sequence (DNA): TGTGCCAGCAGCTTCCCGACAGGGTTGCCCGCGAACACCGGGGAGCTGTTTTTT.

This clone was seen once. The rearrangement links TRBV7-9 to TRBJ1-5; no reliable D call. With 5 bases removed from V and 11 bases from J, the gap between germline ends came to 16 bases. The CDR3 is 13 amino acids. Germline-derived CDR1 and CDR2 are SEHNR and FQNEAQ (reference sequence). The CDR3 here is CASSPDGVSAQHF. The CDR3 nucleotides read TGTGCCAGCAGCCCCGATGGAGTTTCAGCCCAGCATTTT.

This clone was counted only a few times. The chain combines TRBV3-1 (or the pseudogene TRBV3-2) with TRBJ2-2; 7 bases map to TRBD1. This CDR3 comprises 16 residues. V gave up 4 bases and J gave up 4 bases; unmatched junction bases: 9. The V gene's germline CDR1 is LGHDT and CDR2 YNNKEL (reference sequence). The CDR3 DNA is TGTGCCAGCAGCCCAATCGGGACAGCACCCACCGGGGAGCTGTTTTTT. Translation gives CASSPIGTAPTGELFF.

This chain connects TRBV19 to TRBJ2-7; no definite D call. Per the germline V gene, CDR1 is LNHDA and CDR2 is SQIVND (reference sequence). The CDR3 has 13 amino acids. With 5 bases removed from V and 4 bases from J, the gap between germline ends came to 12 bases. CDR3 nucleotide sequence: TGTGCCAGTAGTGGGTCGGGTAGATACGAGCAGTACTTC. Protein sequence: CASSGSGRYEQYF.

The CDR3 region has the DNA TGCGCCAGCAGCCAAGGGTTAGCGGGGGGCCGCTACACAGATACGCAGTATTTT. Its protein is CASSQGLAGGRYTDTQYF. The rearrangement links TRBV4-1 to TRBJ2-3; TRBD2 agrees at 10 bases. Germline CDR1 MGHRA, CDR2 YSYEKL. Trimming at V came to 1 base and at J to 2 bases, leaving 9 bases not matched to a gene. This CDR3 comprises 18 residues.

The CDR3 DNA reads as TGTGCCAGCGCGTCGGGGACAGGCCGCACAGATACGCAGTATTTT. This codes for CASASGTGRTDTQYF. This sequence joins TRBV6-5 and TRBJ2-3; TRBD1 matches 8 bases. The CDR3 spans 15 residues. The ends lost 8 bases at V and 1 base at J; junction bases unmatched: 8. Germline CDR1 is MNHEY and CDR2 is SVGAGI.

V and J are TRBV29-1 and TRBJ1-3; D ambiguous. Germline CDR1 and CDR2: SQVTM and ANQGSEA. This CDR3 spans 14 amino acids. The V end lost 6 bases, the J end lost 0 bases, and 12 bases lay between the germline ends. The CDR3 DNA follows: TGCAGCGTCGCCGGAGGAGACTCTGGAAACACCATATATTTT. This sequence encodes CSVAGGDSGNTIYF.

The rearrangement uses TRBV6-5 and TRBJ1-6; D uncertain. Germline-derived CDR1 and CDR2 are MNHEY and SVGAGI. Trimming shortened V by 9 bases and J by 7 bases, and 13 bases separated the two germline ends. This CDR3 has 13 amino acids. Written as DNA, the CDR3 is TGTGCCAGTCTGAAACTCCTAAATTCACCCCTCCACTTT. Its protein is CASLKLLNSPLHF.

The chain employs TRBV9 and TRBJ2-5; 9 bases agree with TRBD2. The CDR3 contains 18 residues. Trimming took 4 bases from V and 5 from J; bases not matched to a gene: 18. Germline loops: CDR1 SGDLS, CDR2 YYNGEE. CDR3 loop: CASSPRTSKREVGETQYF. The CDR3 nucleotides read TGTGCCAGCAGCCCCCGCACCAGTAAGCGGGAGGTCGGCGAGACCCAGTACTTC.

This chain joins TRBV2 and TRBJ2-5; tentatively, D is TRBD1 (7 bases). Germline V CDR1 and CDR2: SNHLY, FYNNEI. The CDR3 runs to 15 residues. V lost 11 bases to trimming and J lost 1 base, with 20 bases between them. CDR3: CARAGQAGTQETQYF. The CDR3 DNA sequence: TGTGCCCGCGCCGGACAGGCGGGGACCCAAGAGACCCAGTACTTC.

This clone has only one observation. The chain employs TRBV19 and TRBJ2-4; 12 nucleotides agree with TRBD1. Trimming at V came to 3 bases and at J to 9 bases, leaving 6 bases not matched to a gene. The CDR3 is 15 residues long. Germline V gives CDR1 LNHDA, CDR2 SQIVND (reference sequence). CDR3 protein: CASSMGQGAFSIQYF. For the CDR3, the DNA is TGTGCCAGTAGTATGGGACAGGGGGCGTTCAGCATTCAGTACTTC.

This CDR3 is CASGLVSGGQFQETQYF. The CDR3 nucleotides are TGTGCTAGTGGTTTGGTATCCGGAGGGCAGTTCCAAGAGACCCAGTACTTC. The chain employs TRBV12-5 and TRBJ2-5, with D possibly matching TRBD2 (6 bases). The CDR3 is made up of 17 amino acids. V was shortened by 0 bases and J by 1 base, with 15 bases between the two germline ends. Per the germline V gene, CDR1 is LGHNT and CDR2 is FRNRAP.

The rearrangement joins TRBV19 to TRBJ1-1; D is perhaps TRBD1 (5 bases). Germline V gene data show CDR1 as LNHDA and CDR2 as SQIVND (reference sequence). Trimming took 4 bases from V and 0 from J, leaving 15 bases between them. The CDR3 loop spans 16 amino acids. The DNA for the CDR3 is TGTGCCAGTAGTACCCAGTACGGACAATTGAACACTGAAGCTTTCTTT. This sequence encodes CASSTQYGQLNTEAFF.